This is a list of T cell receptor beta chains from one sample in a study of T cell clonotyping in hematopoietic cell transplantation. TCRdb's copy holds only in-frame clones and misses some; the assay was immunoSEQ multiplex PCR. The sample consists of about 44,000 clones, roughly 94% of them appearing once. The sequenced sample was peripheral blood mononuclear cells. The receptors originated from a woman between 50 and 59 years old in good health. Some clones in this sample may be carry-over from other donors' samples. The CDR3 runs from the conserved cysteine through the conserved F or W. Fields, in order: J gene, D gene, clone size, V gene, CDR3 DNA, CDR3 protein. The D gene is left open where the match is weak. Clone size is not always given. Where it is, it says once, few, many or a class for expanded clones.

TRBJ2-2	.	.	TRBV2	TGTGCCAGCAGTGTGGACACGACGAACACCGGGGAGCTGTTTTTT	CASSVDTTNTGELFF
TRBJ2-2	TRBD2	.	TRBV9	TGTGCCAGCAGCGACTTAGCGGGGGCCCACACCGGGGAGCTGTTTTTT	CASSDLAGAHTGELFF
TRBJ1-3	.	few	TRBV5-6	TGTGCCAGCAGCTTGGGGGGACCGGACTCTGGAAACACCATATATTTT	CASSLGGPDSGNTIYF
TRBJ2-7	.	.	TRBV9	TGTGCCAGCAGCCTAAGTTGGGAGCCGTTCGGGTTTGTGTACTTC	CASSLSWEPFGFVYF
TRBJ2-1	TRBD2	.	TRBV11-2	TGTGCCAGCAGCCTCAACCGCCTAGCGGGAAACAATGAGCAGTTCTTC	CASSLNRLAGNNEQFF
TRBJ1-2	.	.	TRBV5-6	TGTGCCAGCAGCTTGATAACAGGCGGCTACACCTTC	CASSLITGGYTF
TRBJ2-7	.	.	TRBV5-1	TGCGCCAGCAGCTCCGAACCCGACAGAGGCTACGAGCAGTACTTC	CASSSEPDRGYEQYF
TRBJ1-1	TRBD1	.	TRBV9	TGTGCCAGCAACACCGGACAGGGGAGTCGCGAGATAGCTGAAGCTTTCTTT	CASNTGQGSREIAEAFF
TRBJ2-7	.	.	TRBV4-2	TGTGCCAGCAGCCAAGATGGGGCGAGGTACGAGCAGTACTTC	CASSQDGARYEQYF
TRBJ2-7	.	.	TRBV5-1	TGCGCCAGCAGCTTGAACCAGGGGAGTGCCTACGAGCAGTACTTC	CASSLNQGSAYEQYF
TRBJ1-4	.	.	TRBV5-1	TGCGCCAGCAGCTTGGACATGGGAAATGAAAAACTGTTTTTT	CASSLDMGNEKLFF
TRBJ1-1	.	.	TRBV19	TGTGCCAGTAGTTATAGGGTGGACACTGAAGCTTTCTTT	CASSYRVDTEAFF
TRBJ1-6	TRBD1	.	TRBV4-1	TGCGCCAGCAGCCAAAAGCATGTGGGACAGACTAATTCACCCCTCCACTTT	CASSQKHVGQTNSPLHF
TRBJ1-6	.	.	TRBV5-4	TGTGCCAGCAGCTTAAGGGATCTCTATAATTCACCCCTCCACTTT	CASSLRDLYNSPLHF
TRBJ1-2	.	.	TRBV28	TGTGCCAGCAGTTCTGCAGGGCTCTATGGCTACACCTTC	CASSSAGLYGYTF
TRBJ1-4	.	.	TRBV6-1	TGTGCCAGCAGTGAAAACCCTTTGGGTGAAAAACTGTTTTTT	CASSENPLGEKLFF
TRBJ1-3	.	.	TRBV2	TGTGCCAGCAGCGAGGGGGATTACTCTGGAAACACCATATATTTT	CASSEGDYSGNTIYF
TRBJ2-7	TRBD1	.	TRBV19	TGTGCCAGTAGTATAGATCGGGACAGCCACGAGCAGTACTTC	CASSIDRDSHEQYF
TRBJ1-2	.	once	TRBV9	TGTGCCAGCAGCGTAGGGGAAGGCTATGGCTACACCTTC	CASSVGEGYGYTF
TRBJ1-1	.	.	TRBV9	TGTGCCAGCAGCGGTAAAGGGGGGAGGCCTGAAGCTTTCTTT	CASSGKGGRPEAFF
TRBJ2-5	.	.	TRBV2	TGTGCCAGCAGTGAAAGGGCCCGAAAACGACAAGAGACCCAGTACTTC	CASSERARKRQETQYF
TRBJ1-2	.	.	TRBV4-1	TGCGCCAGCAGCCAAGTGTGGACTAGGGGCTACACCTTC	CASSQVWTRGYTF
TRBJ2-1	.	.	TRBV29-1	TGCAGCGTTGGGTCGTATCTTAGCGAGCAGTTCTTC	CSVGSYLSEQFF
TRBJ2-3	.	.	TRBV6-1	TGTGCCAGCAGTTCCATAGGGTACACAGATACGCAGTATTTT	CASSSIGYTDTQYF
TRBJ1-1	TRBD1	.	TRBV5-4	TGTGCCAGCAGCCGGGACAGCATGAACACTGAAGCTTTCTTT	CASSRDSMNTEAFF
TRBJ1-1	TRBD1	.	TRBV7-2	TGTGCCAGCAGCCCGGGACAGGGGGCGGTCACTGAAGCTTTCTTT	CASSPGQGAVTEAFF